The clone carrying this T cell receptor beta chain occurred once. Its specificity is not known. This specimen comes from a study of cytomegalovirus exposure and HLA in healthy donors. General observations from the study: In a later analysis, a genetic analysis reported fewer productive-TCR N-insertions in an Asian-associated ancestry cluster than the cohort average. Within a later analysis, the majority of CMV-associated TCR beta chains appeared HLA-restricted. The HLA-A and HLA-B alleles of most subjects were reportedly predicted accurately from TCR beta sequences.

The CDR3 loop spans 12 amino acids. The V gene end was trimmed by 2 bases and the J gene end by 10 bases; junction bases not matched to a gene: 3. The V gene's germline CDR1 is SGHTA and CDR2 FQGNSA. The PCR contained 60 Vbeta and 13 Jbeta primers. The protocol was immunoSEQ multiplex PCR, while the TCRdb copy is restricted to in-frame clones and leaves out a portion. The sample comprises under 130,000 clones, 76% of which are singletons, and approximately 8% rests with the top ten. This sequence originates from a man in his forties or fifties in good health and CMV-seropositive. This chain joins TRBV7-2 and TRBJ2-3, with TRBD2 identical over 7 bases. The material sequenced was PBMCs. The CDR3 sequence: CASSLWAGAQYF. The CDR3 bases are TGTGCCAGCAGCTTATGGGCGGGGGCGCAGTATTTT.